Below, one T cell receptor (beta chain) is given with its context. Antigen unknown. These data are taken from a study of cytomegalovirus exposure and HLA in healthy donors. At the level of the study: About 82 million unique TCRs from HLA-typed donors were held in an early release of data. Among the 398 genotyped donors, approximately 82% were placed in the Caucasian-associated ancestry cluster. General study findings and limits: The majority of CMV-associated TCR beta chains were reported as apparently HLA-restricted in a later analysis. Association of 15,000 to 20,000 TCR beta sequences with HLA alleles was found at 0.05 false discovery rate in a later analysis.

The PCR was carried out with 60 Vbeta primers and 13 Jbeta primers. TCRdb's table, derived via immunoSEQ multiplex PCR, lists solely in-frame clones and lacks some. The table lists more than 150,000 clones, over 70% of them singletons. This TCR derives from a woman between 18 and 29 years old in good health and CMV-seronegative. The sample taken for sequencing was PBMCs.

The CDR3 DNA reads as TGCGCCAGCAGTCAATCCGGACACCCGAAGACCTACGAGCAGTACTTC. It yields the protein CASSQSGHPKTYEQYF. The rearrangement links TRBV23-1 to TRBJ2-7; possibly TRBD1 for D (5 bases). TRBV23-1 is filed as an ORF, its function uncertain. This CDR3 has 16 amino acids. Trimming cost V 0 bases and J 2 bases, with 14 bases left between them.